This T cell receptor beta chain was identified in a study of blood T cell repertoires in COVID-19. The sample holds many counts of this clone. V lost 0 bases, J lost 6 bases, and 12 bases lay in between. Germline values: CDR1 MNHEY, CDR2 SVGAGI. The CDR3 totals 15 residues. Sequencing used immunoSEQ multiplex PCR; TCRdb keeps in-frame clones, though not all of them. The table includes 70,000 to 90,000 clones, around four fifths detected once. The TCR comes from a human donor in a cohort sampled during active COVID-19. The specimen sequenced was peripheral blood. This chain connects TRBV6-5 to TRBJ2-1; D is ambiguous. The CDR3 nucleotides are TGTGCCAGCAGTTACTCGAGTAAGCCCTCCAATGAGCAGTTCTTC. Encoded protein: CASSYSSKPSNEQFF.